This paragraph covers one T cell receptor beta chain sequence. The antigen remains undetermined. Assay: immunoSEQ multiplex PCR; the TCRdb copy retains only in-frame clones and omits some. The sample has some 170,000 clones; around 94% are singletons. This CDR3 has 12 amino acids. Germline V gene lookup returns CDR1 SGHDT and CDR2 YYEEEE. The junction had 1 base not matched to a gene; V was cut back by 4 bases and J by 3 bases. The sample is drawn from a study of T cell responses to AZD1222 COVID-19 vaccine. Study-level results: Just 5 to 7 AZD1222 recipients tested seropositive at baseline. Nearly half of spike-specific TCRs reportedly target unmutated variant regions. Clonal diversity was possibly underestimated, and the donors were mostly white British, with more females.

The sample consisted of peripheral blood, taken on day 0 of AZD1222 vaccination. The rearrangement links TRBV5-6 to TRBJ2-7, with 7 bases identical to TRBD1. This sequence was found in an adult in good health. The CDR3 bases are TGTGCCAGCAGCGGGGACAGCTACGAGCAGTACTTC. Amino acid sequence: CASSGDSYEQYF. Supplemented by reference TRBV5-6 and TRBJ2-7, the full variable domain reads DAGVTQSPTHLIKTRGQQVTLRCSPKSGHDTVSWYQQALGQGPQFIFQYYEEEERQRGNFPDRFSGHQFPNYSSELNVNALLLGDSALYLCASSGDSYEQYFGPGTRLTVT.